This TCR beta chain was recorded in a study of patients and donors after allogeneic stem cell transplantation. A single record per CDR3 protein comes from TCRdb applying MiXCR to the RT-PCR reads. This table has 920,000 or so distinct CDR3 sequences, approximately 19% appearing once. This clonotype was counted a few times. The V end lost 3 bases, the J end lost 8 bases, and 17 bases lay between the germline ends. The germline CDR1 and CDR2 sequences are DFQATT and SNEGSKA (reference sequence). CDR3 size: 14 residues. The source is a human donor who was either an allogeneic HSCT recipient or a stem cell or donor lymphocyte infusion donor (not recorded which). It is not recorded whose cells these are; they may come from a transplant donor. The V call is TRBV20-1, the J call TRBJ2-1, with D perhaps TRBD1 or TRBD2 (5 bases each). Sequenced sample: blood, either unsorted or a sorted T cell fraction (not recorded which). The CDR3 DNA is TGCAGTGCTAGCTGGGGACGAGGTGAGGATGAGCAGTTCTTC. Translated, it gives CSASWGRGEDEQFF.